This T cell receptor (beta chain) came from a study of cytomegalovirus exposure and HLA in healthy donors. The V gene's germline CDR1 is SGHTA and CDR2 FQGNSA. The CDR3 has 15 amino acids. Trimming at V came to 5 bases and at J to 1 base, leaving 7 bases not matched to a gene. The study's findings and limits: It was shown in a later analysis that HLA-associated TCR beta chains were more clonally expanded than other, equally common chains. When analyzed later, a missense DCLRE1C variant was found to be linked to TCR beta V- and J-gene trimming.

The PCR made use of 60 Vbeta and 13 Jbeta primers. Generated by immunoSEQ multiplex PCR, the TCRdb table keeps only in-frame clones and is missing some. Here the sample spans roughly 100,000 clones, around 63% being singletons. As concerns this clone: Antigen specificity is unknown.

The receptor comes from a man in his thirties or forties in good health and CMV-seronegative. Sequenced material: PBMCs. The chain uses TRBV7-2 and TRBJ2-5; 7 nucleotides line up with TRBD1. CDR3 nucleotides: TGTGCCAGCAGCGTAGACAGGGCGCGCCAAGAGACCCAGTACTTC. Residues: CASSVDRARQETQYF. Variable domain in full (rest from reference TRBV7-2 and TRBJ2-5): GAGVSQSPSNKVTEKGKDVELRCDPISGHTALYWYRQSLGQGLEFLIYFQGNSAPDKSGLPSDRFSAERTGGSVSTLTIQRTQQEDSAVYLCASSVDRARQETQYFGPGTRLLVL.